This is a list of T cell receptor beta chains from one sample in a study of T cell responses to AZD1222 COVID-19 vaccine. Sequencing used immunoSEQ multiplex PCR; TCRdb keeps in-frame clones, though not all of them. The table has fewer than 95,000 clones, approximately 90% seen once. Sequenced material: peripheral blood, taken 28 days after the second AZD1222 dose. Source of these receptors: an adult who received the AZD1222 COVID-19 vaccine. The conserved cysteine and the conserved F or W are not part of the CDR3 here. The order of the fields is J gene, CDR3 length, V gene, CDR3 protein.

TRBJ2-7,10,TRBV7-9,ASSLLPYEQY
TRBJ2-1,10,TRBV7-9,ASSLRTASPL
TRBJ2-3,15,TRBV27,ASSFLLAGGPPDTQY
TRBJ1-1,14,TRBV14,ASSLPGQGPNTEAF
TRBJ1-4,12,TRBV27,ASSAYRDQEKLF
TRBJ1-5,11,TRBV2,ASCTDNNQPQH
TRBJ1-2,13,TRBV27,ASSRDRGPNYGYT
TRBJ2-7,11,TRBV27,ASRRDRRYEQY
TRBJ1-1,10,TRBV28,ASSYLQGQQI
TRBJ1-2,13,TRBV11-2,ASSSRRGQAYGYT
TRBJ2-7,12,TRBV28,ASSFFSLEGEQY
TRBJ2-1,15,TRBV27,ASSFIAGVISYNEQF
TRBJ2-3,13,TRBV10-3,AISAAMDRADTQY
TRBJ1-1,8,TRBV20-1,SARTVRAF
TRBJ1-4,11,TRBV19,ASSVQYNEKLF